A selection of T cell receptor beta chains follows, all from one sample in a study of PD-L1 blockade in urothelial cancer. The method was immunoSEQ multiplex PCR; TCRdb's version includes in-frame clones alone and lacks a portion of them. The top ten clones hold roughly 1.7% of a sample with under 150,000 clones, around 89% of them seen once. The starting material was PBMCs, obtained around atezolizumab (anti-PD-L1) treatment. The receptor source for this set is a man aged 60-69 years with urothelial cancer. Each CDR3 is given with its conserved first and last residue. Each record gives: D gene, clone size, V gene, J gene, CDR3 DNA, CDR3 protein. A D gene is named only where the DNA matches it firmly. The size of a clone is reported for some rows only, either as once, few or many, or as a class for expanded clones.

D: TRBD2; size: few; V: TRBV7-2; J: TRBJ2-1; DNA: TGTGCCAGCAGCTTCAGCGGGGGGGCCTACAATGAGCAGTTCTTC; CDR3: CASSFSGGAYNEQFF
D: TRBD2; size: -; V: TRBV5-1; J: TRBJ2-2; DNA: TGCGCCAGCAGCGTACTAGCGGTTAACACCGGGGAGCTGTTTTTT; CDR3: CASSVLAVNTGELFF
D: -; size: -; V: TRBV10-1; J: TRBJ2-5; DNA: TGCGCCAGCAGTGAGCATGGGCGCCAAGAGACCCAGTACTTC; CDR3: CASSEHGRQETQYF
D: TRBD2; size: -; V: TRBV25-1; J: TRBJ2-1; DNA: TGTGCCAGCAGTGAATGGAGCGGGGGGAATGAGCAGTTCTTC; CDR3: CASSEWSGGNEQFF
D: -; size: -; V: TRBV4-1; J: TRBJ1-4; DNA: TGCGCCAGCAGCCAAGAAGTTGGGGCACCGTTGCGGGAAAAACTGTTTTTT; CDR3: CASSQEVGAPLREKLFF
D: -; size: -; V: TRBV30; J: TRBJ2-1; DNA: TGTGCCTGGAGGGGCAACAATGAGCAGTTCTTC; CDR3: CAWRGNNEQFF
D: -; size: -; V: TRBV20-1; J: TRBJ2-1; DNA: TGCAGTGGGTTAGCGGCGAGGGAGCAGTTCTTC; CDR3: CSGLAAREQFF
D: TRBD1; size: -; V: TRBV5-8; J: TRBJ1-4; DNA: TGTGCCAGCAGCACGTCCGGGACAGTTAATGAAAAACTGTTTTTT; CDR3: CASSTSGTVNEKLFF
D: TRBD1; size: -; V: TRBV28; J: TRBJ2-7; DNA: TGTGCCAGCAGCAGGGGGATAGGGTACGAGCAGTACTTC; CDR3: CASSRGIGYEQYF
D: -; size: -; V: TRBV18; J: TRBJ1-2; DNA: TGTGCCAGCTCACCGGACAGAAACTATGGCTACACCTTC; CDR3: CASSPDRNYGYTF
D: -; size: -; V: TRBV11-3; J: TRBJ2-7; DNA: TGTGCCAGCAGCTTTTCCCAGGGGTCCTCGAAACCCTACGAGCAGTACTTC; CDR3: CASSFSQGSSKPYEQYF
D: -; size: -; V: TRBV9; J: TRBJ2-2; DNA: TGTGCCAGCAGCGTAGTTCTAGCGTCGAACACCGGGGAGCTGTTTTTT; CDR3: CASSVVLASNTGELFF
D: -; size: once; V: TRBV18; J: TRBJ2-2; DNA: TGTGCCAGCTCACCTCAGGGCGGGGAGATCACCGGGGAGCTGTTTTTT; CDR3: CASSPQGGEITGELFF
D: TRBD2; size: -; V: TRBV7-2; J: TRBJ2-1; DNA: TGTGCCAGCAGCTTAGGACTAGCGGGTATAAATGAGCAGTTCTTC; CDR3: CASSLGLAGINEQFF
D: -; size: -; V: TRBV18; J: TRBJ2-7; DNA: TGTGCCAGCTCACCAACTAGCCTAACCTACGAGCAGTACTTC; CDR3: CASSPTSLTYEQYF
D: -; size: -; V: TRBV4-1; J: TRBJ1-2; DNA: TGCGCCAGCAGCCAAAGTCCCATAGACAGGCTTAACTATGGCTACACCTTC; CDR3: CASSQSPIDRLNYGYTF
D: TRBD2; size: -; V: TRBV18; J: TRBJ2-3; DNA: TGTGCCAGCTCACCACGGCTAGCGGACAGCACAGATACGCAGTATTTT; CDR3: CASSPRLADSTDTQYF
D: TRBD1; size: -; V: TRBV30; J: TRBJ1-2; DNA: TGTGCCTGTAAAACTGGGACAGGGGAGAGCTACACCTTC; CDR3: CACKTGTGESYTF
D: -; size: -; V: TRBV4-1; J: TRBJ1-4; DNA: TGCGCCAGCAGGGACATTTTAAATGAAAAACTGTTTTTT; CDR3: CASRDILNEKLFF
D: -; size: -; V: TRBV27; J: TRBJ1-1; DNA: TGTGCCAGCAGTTTTCAGGGGATGGGAACTGAAGCTTTCTTT; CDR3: CASSFQGMGTEAFF
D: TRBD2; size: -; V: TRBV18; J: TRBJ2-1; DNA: TGTGCCAGCTCACGTAGCGGGAGCAAGGTCGATGAGCAGTTCTTC; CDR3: CASSRSGSKVDEQFF
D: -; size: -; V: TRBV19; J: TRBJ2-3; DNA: TGTGCCAGTAGTATCGTCTTCACAGATACGCAGTATTTT; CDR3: CASSIVFTDTQYF
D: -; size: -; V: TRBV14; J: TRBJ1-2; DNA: TGTGCCAGCAGTCCCCTCGGGACATATGGCTACACCTTC; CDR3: CASSPLGTYGYTF
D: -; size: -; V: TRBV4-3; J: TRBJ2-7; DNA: TGCGCCAGCAGCCAAGAGGCGGGGCCCTACGAGCAGTACTTC; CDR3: CASSQEAGPYEQYF
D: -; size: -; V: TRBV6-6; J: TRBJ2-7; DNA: TGTGCCAGCAGCCTCACAAAAAACTACGAGCAGTACTTC; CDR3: CASSLTKNYEQYF
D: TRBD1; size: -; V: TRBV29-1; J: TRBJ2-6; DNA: TGCAGCGTCAACGGGGACAGGGAGCTTGGGGCCAACGTCCTGACTTTC; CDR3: CSVNGDRELGANVLTF
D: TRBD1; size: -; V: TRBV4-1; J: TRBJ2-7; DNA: TGCGCCAGCAGCCAAGATCTGGGGACAGGGGTGTTCGAGCAGTACTTC; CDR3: CASSQDLGTGVFEQYF
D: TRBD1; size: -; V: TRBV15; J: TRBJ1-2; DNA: TGTGCCACCAGCAGGGACAGGGTGGTCTATGGCTACACCTTC; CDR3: CATSRDRVVYGYTF
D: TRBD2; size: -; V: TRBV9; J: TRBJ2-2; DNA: TGTGCCAGCAGCCTACGTGTATCTAGCGGGGGCAAATCGAACACCGGGGAGCTGTTTTTT; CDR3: CASSLRVSSGGKSNTGELFF
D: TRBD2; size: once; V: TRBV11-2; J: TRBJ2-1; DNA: TGTGCCAGCAGCGCCGGGACTAGCGGGGGTTCCTACAATGAGCAGTTCTTC; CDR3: CASSAGTSGGSYNEQFF
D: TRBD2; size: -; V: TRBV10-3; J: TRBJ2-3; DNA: TGTGCCATCACCCCGGGACTAGCGTTTAATACAGATACGCAGTATTTT; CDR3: CAITPGLAFNTDTQYF
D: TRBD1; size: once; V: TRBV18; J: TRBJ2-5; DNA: TGTGCCAGCTCACCGGGTGCAGGGGGAGAGACCCAGTACTTC; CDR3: CASSPGAGGETQYF
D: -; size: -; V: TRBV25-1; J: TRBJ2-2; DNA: TGTGCCAGCAGTGATCAGGGAAACACCGGGGAGCTGTTTTTT; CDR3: CASSDQGNTGELFF
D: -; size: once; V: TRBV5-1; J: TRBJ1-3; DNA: TGCGCCAGCAGCCCGACTTCTAGCTCTGGAAACACCATATATTTT; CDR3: CASSPTSSSGNTIYF
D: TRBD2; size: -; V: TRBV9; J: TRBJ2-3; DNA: TGTGCCAGCTCCCAGGGGGGCGGGAGGGGCACAGATACGCAGTATTTT; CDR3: CASSQGGGRGTDTQYF
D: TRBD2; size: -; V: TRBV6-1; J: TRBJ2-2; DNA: TGTGCCAGCAGTGAAGAATCGGGCGGCCTAGCGGGAGAAAGGACCGGGGAGCTGTTTTTT; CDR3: CASSEESGGLAGERTGELFF
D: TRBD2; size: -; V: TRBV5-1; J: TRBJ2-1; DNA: TGCGCCAGCAGCTTCCAGCGGGGGGTGAGCGATGAGCAGTTCTTC; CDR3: CASSFQRGVSDEQFF
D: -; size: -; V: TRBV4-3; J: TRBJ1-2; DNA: TGCGCCAGCAGCCAAGAGCAGACAGTCTATGGCTACACCTTC; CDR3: CASSQEQTVYGYTF
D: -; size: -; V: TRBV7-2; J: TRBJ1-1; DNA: TGTGCCAGCAGCCTTAGTGGCACAGTGACTGAAGCTTTCTTT; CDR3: CASSLSGTVTEAFF
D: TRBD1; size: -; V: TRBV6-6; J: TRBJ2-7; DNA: TGTGCCAGCAGTCTAACAGGGGGCAGGAACGAGCAGTACTTC; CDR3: CASSLTGGRNEQYF
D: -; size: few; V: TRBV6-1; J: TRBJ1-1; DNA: TGTGCCAGCAGTGATGGCCTTGGGGCAACTGAAGCTTTCTTT; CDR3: CASSDGLGATEAFF
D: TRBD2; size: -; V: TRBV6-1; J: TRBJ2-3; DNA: TGTGCCAGCAGAGCGGGACTAGCGCACACAGATACGCAGTATTTT; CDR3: CASRAGLAHTDTQYF
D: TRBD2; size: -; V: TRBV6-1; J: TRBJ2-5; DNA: TGTGCCAGCAGTGGGCTAGCGGGGCTCCAAGAGACCCAGTACTTC; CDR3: CASSGLAGLQETQYF
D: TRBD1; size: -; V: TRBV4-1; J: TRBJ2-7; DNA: TGCGCCAGCAGCCCGATTAGAGACAGGGGCTCCTACGAGCAGTACTTC; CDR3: CASSPIRDRGSYEQYF
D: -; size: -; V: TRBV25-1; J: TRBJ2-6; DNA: TGTGCCAGCAGTGAAGGTAGGAGCTCTGGGGCCAACGTCCTGACTTTC; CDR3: CASSEGRSSGANVLTF
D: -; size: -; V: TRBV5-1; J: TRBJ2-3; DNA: TGCGCCAGCAGCTCGCAAGCTAACACAGATACGCAGTATTTT; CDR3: CASSSQANTDTQYF
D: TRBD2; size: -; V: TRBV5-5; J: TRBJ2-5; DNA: TGTGCCAGCAGCATAGGACTAGCGGCAGGGGAGACCCAGTACTTC; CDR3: CASSIGLAAGETQYF
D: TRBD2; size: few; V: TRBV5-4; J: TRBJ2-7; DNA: TGTGCCAGCAGCTGGGGGGGTAGAGACGAGCAGTACTTC; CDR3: CASSWGGRDEQYF
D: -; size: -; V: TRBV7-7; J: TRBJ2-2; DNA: TGTGCCAGCAGCTTAGGAGTCGGGAACACCGGGGAGCTGTTTTTT; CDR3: CASSLGVGNTGELFF
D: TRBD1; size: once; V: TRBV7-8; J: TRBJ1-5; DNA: TGTGCCAGCAGCCACCCGACAGGGGGCGTATCGAATCAGCCCCAGCATTTT; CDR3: CASSHPTGGVSNQPQHF
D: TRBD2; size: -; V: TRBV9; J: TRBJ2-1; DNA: TGTGCCAGCAGCGTCAGAGGGCTAGCGGGAGACAATGAGCAGTTCTTC; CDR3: CASSVRGLAGDNEQFF
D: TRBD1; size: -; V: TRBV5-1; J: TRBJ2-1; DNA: TGCGCCAGCAGCTTGGGCGGACAGGGTGTGCACAATGAGCAGTTCTTC; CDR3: CASSLGGQGVHNEQFF
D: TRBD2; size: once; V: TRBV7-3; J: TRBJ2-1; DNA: TGTGCCAGCAGCTTAACTGGGGGTGCGGGAGGTGGGAATGAGCAGTTCTTC; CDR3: CASSLTGGAGGGNEQFF
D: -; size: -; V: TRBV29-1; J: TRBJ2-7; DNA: TGCAGCGTTGACCCCCCGGGGGAAGAGCAGTACTTC; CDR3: CSVDPPGEEQYF
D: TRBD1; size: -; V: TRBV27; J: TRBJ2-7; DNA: TGTGCCAGCAGGAAGGGGACAGCCCACGAGCAGTACTTC; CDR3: CASRKGTAHEQYF
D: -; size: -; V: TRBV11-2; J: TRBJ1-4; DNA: TGTGCCAGCAGCTTTTTCGCGGGAGAAGAAAAACTGTTTTTT; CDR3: CASSFFAGEEKLFF
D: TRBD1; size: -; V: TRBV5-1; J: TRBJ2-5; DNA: TGCGCCAGCAGCCTGGGACAGCCAACGGAGACCCAGTACTTC; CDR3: CASSLGQPTETQYF
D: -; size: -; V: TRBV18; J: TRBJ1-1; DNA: TGTGCCAGCTCACCCCAGTCCTCTTCGGGGGAAGCTTTCTTT; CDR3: CASSPQSSSGEAFF